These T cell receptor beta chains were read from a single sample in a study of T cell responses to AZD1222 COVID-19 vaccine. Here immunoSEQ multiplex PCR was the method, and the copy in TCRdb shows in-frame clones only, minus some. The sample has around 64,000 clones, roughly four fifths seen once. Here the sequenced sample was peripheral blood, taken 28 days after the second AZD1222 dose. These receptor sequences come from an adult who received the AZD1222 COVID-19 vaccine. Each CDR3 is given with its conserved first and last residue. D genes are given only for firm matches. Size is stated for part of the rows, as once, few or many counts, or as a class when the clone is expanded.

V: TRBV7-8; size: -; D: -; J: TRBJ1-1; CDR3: CASSAPKVPEAFF; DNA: TGTGCCAGCAGCGCCCCAAAGGTCCCTGAAGCTTTCTTT
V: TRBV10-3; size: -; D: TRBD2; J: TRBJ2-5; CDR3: CAISESLASGKETQYF; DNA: TGTGCCATCAGTGAGTCGTTGGCTAGCGGAAAAGAGACCCAGTACTTC
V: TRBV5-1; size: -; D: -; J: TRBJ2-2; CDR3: CASSLGRGSTNTGELFF; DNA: TGCGCCAGCAGCTTGGGGAGGGGTTCGACCAACACCGGGGAGCTGTTTTTT
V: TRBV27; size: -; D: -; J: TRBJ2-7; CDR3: CASSLLGGYYEQYF; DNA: TGTGCCAGCAGTTTACTGGGGGGATACTACGAGCAGTACTTC
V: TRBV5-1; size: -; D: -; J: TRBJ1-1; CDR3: CASSVTGNTEAFF; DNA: TGCGCCAGCAGCGTTACAGGGAACACTGAAGCTTTCTTT
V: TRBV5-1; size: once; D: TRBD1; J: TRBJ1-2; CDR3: CASRPHPDRGGGGYTF; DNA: TGCGCCAGCAGACCACACCCGGACAGGGGGGGAGGAGGCTACACCTTC
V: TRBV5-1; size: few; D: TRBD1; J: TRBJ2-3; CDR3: CASSPGQGVSDTQYF; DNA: TGCGCCAGCAGCCCGGGACAGGGAGTTTCAGATACGCAGTATTTT
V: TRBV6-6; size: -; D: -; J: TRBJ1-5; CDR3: CASSYPGSGNQPQHF; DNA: TGTGCCAGCAGTTACCCGGGTTCCGGCAATCAGCCCCAGCATTTT
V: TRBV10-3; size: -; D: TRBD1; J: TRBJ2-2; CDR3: CATQGDTGELFF; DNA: TGTGCCACCCAGGGGGACACCGGGGAGCTGTTTTTT
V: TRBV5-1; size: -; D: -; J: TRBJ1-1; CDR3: CASSLDLHEDTEAFF; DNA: TGCGCCAGCAGCTTGGACCTCCATGAGGACACTGAAGCTTTCTTT
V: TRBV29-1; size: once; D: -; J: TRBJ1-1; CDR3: CSSRHYDTEAFF; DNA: TGCAGCTCGAGACATTACGACACTGAAGCTTTCTTT
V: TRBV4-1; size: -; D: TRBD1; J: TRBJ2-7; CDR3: CASSQHVQGASDPYEQYF; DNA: TGCGCCAGCAGCCAGCATGTACAGGGGGCCTCTGATCCCTACGAGCAGTACTTC
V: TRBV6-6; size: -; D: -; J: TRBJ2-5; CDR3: CASSGAGAQETQYF; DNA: TGTGCCAGCAGTGGGGCGGGGGCACAAGAGACCCAGTACTTC
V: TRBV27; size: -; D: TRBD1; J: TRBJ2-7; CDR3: CASRRDRGYEQYF; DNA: TGTGCCAGCAGGAGGGACAGGGGCTACGAGCAGTACTTC
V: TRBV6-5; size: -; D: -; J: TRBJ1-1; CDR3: CASSYRGTDTEAFF; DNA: TGTGCCAGCAGTTATCGGGGGACGGACACTGAAGCTTTCTTT
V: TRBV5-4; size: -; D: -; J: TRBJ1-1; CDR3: CASSFSETEAFF; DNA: TGTGCCAGCTCATTTTCGGAGACTGAAGCTTTCTTT
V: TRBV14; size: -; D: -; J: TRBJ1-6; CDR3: CASSLGFHNSPLHF; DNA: TGTGCCAGCAGCCTAGGGTTTCATAATTCACCCCTCCACTTT
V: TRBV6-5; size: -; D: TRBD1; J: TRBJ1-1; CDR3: CASKTGATTEAFF; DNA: TGTGCCAGCAAAACAGGGGCTACCACTGAAGCTTTCTTT
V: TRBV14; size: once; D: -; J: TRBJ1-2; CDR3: CASSQDRQGIRGYTF; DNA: TGTGCCAGCAGCCAAGATAGGCAGGGAATCCGTGGCTACACCTTC
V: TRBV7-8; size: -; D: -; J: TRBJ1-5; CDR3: CASSFRDYSNQPQHF; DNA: TGTGCCAGCAGCTTTCGGGATTATAGCAATCAGCCCCAGCATTTT
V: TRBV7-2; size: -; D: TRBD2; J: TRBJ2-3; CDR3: CASSPLAGSTDTQYF; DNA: TGTGCCAGCAGCCCTCTAGCGGGGAGCACAGATACGCAGTATTTT
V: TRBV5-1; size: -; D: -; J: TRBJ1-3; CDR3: CASWEGTSGNTIYF; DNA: TGCGCCAGCTGGGAGGGAACTTCTGGAAACACCATATATTTT
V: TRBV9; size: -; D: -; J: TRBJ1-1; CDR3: CASSGWTVPMNTEAFF; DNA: TGTGCCAGCAGCGGTTGGACGGTCCCCATGAACACTGAAGCTTTCTTT
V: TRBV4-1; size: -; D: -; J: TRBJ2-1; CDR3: CASSERTTNYNEQFF; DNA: TGCGCCAGCAGCGAACGGACCACGAATTACAATGAGCAGTTCTTC